This TCR beta chain was documented in a study of tumor and adjacent non-tumor tissue in lung cancer. Study summary: The cohort had 12 to 13 adenocarcinoma, a couple of squamous cell and 1 small cell patients.

CDR1 is DFQATT, CDR2 SNEGSKA, per germline (reference sequence). The CDR3 has 14 residues. V was cut by 3 bases and J by 13 bases, with 21 bases left in between. TCRbeta libraries were built with three rounds of nested PCR, modified from ARM-PCR. MiXCR was run by TCRdb on the multiplex PCR reads, yielding one entry per CDR3 protein. The sample has some 80,000 distinct CDR3 sequences, about four fifths seen once; the top ten hold roughly half. The template was RNA from unsorted bulk tissue. The normal lung tissue was taken more than 3 cm from the tumor edge. Between August and November 2014, newly diagnosed, chemotherapy-naive lung cancer patients underwent thoracic surgery in China. This clonotype has only one observation.

Sample: distant non-tumor lung tissue. The receptor's source is a man between 60 and 75 years old with non-small cell lung cancer. The genes are TRBV20-1 and TRBJ1-4; D gene uncertain. CDR3: CSASMTAGGERLFF. The CDR3 DNA follows: TGCAGTGCTAGTATGACCGCAGGAGGTGAGAGACTGTTTTTT.